The clone carrying this T cell receptor (beta chain) was detected only a few times. V lost 6 bases and J lost 1, with 3 bases in between. The CDR3 is 12 residues long. Using two-round multiplex PCR, the authors amplified TCR beta CDR3 from genomic DNA. During first-round PCR, primers specific to each TRBV and TRBJ gene were used. In TCRdb, the multiplex PCR reads were re-called with MiXCR into one record per CDR3 protein. The sample yields about 31,000 distinct CDR3 sequences, 25% to 40% seen once. The data were obtained in a study of prognosis after radiotherapy for stage I lung cancer. The material was PBMCs, obtained before or after stereotactic body radiation therapy (not recorded which). The chain combines TRBV12-3 or TRBV12-4 with TRBJ2-2; D remains unclear. This TCR derives from a donor over 45 with non-small cell lung cancer. The CDR3 sequence is CASRQNTGELFF. As DNA, the CDR3 is TGTGCCAGCAGACAGAACACCGGGGAGCTGTTTTTT.